These 16 T cell receptor beta chains originate from one sample sequenced in a study of CD8 T cells in Susac syndrome. Random-hexamer reverse transcription was applied to roughly 0.45 to 1 ug RNA. A single record per CDR3 protein comes from TCRdb applying MiXCR to the immunoSEQ multiplex PCR reads. The sample lists 150,000 to 200,000 distinct CDR3 sequences, about 91% occurring once. The sample taken for sequencing was CD4+ T cells from PBMCs. The receptors come from a human donor with Susac syndrome.

This sequence joins TRBV6-2 or TRBV6-3 and TRBJ1-1; D perhaps matches TRBD1 (6 bases). Germline lookup yields CDR1 MNHEY and CDR2 SVGEGT. Trimming stripped 6 bases from V and 3 bases from J, with 26 bases between. CDR3 length equals 18 residues. CDR3 bases: TGTGCCAGCAGCCAAGGCGGGTACTTGACAGGCGGGGACACTGAAGCTTTCTTT. Its translation is CASSQGGYLTGGDTEAFF.

The chain recombines TRBV4-1 with TRBJ2-2; TRBD2 might be the D (5 bases). This CDR3 spans 15 amino acids. Trimming removed 5 bases at V and 3 bases at J, with 13 bases between. CDR1 and CDR2 (germline): MGHRA, YSYEKL. The CDR3 DNA follows: TGCGCCAGCAGCGGTGGGAGAACTGACACCGGGGAGCTGTTTTTT. It is translated as CASSGGRTDTGELFF.

This chain uses TRBV6-5 with TRBJ1-2, with D perhaps matching TRBD1 (5 bases). Germline V CDR1 and CDR2: MNHEY, SVGAGI. There are 15 residues in the CDR3. The germline V and J ends were trimmed by 1 base and 2 bases, with 11 bases remaining between them. CDR3 protein: CASSYFPGPNYGYTF. CDR3 nucleotides: TGTGCCAGCAGTTACTTTCCGGGGCCGAACTATGGCTACACCTTC.

The chain combines TRBV20-1 with TRBJ2-3, with D possibly being TRBD2 (7 bases). Per the germline V gene, CDR1 is DFQATT and CDR2 is SNEGSKA (reference sequence). The V end was cut by 5 bases, the J end by 3 bases, with 15 bases between. This CDR3 region has 14 residues. The CDR3 region has the DNA TGCAGTGCTCCTGGGGGGGGCGGAACAGATACGCAGTATTTT. It encodes CSAPGGGGTDTQYF.

This rearrangement joins TRBV4-1 to TRBJ1-3; no clear D. The ends were cut back, 2 bases at V and 0 bases at J, with 11 bases in the middle. The CDR3 has 16 amino acids. CDR1 is MGHRA and CDR2 is YSYEKL in the germline V gene. The CDR3 DNA reads TGCGCCAGCAGCCAACCCCCCCCAATCTCTGGAAACACCATATATTTT. Encoded protein: CASSQPPPISGNTIYF.

The chain joins TRBV9 to TRBJ2-1; 12 positions agree with TRBD2. J lost 9 bases, V lost 6 bases, and 4 bases had no gene match. Germline V gene data show CDR1 as SGDLS and CDR2 as YYNGEE. The CDR3 loop spans 13 amino acids. DNA of the CDR3: TGTGCCAGCACCGAGACTAGCGGGGGTGAGCAGTTCTTC. This sequence encodes CASTETSGGEQFF.

The chain recombines TRBV20-1 with TRBJ2-5, with 9 bases matching TRBD1. The CDR3 runs 15 residues. Germline V gives CDR1 DFQATT, CDR2 SNEGSKA (reference sequence). Trimming took 6 bases from V and 7 from J; bases not matched to a gene: 15. CDR3 nucleotide sequence: TGCAGTGCCCCCGCGCGGGACAGGGAGATTGGGACCCAGTACTTC. As protein: CSAPARDREIGTQYF.

CDR3 loop: CASRKPGIQEQFF. The CDR3 DNA is TGTGCCAGCAGGAAGCCGGGGATCCAGGAGCAGTTCTTC. The chain links TRBV2 to TRBJ2-1; tentative D call: TRBD2 (5 bases). This CDR3 contains 13 residues. Germline CDR1 and CDR2: SNHLY and FYNNEI. V was cut by 6 bases and J by 10 bases, with 16 bases left in between. The full variable domain, its missing parts supplied by reference TRBV2 and TRBJ2-1, is EPEVTQTPSHQVTQMGQEVILRCVPISNHLYFYWYRQILGQKVEFLVSFYNNEISEKSEIFDDQFSVERPDGSNFTLKIRSTKLEDSAMYFCASRKPGIQEQFFGPGTRLTVL.

V gene TRBV5-1 combines with J gene TRBJ2-3; 7 bases align to TRBD2. The V segment lost 4 bases and the J segment 1 base; nucleotides outside the gene matches: 18. The CDR3 sequence is 19 residues long. Looked up from germline, CDR1 is SGHRS and CDR2 is YFSETQ. In nucleotides, the CDR3 is TGCGCCAGCAGCCCCCGACAGAACGCGGGGGTACGTGGCACAGATACGCAGTATTTT. Translation: CASSPRQNAGVRGTDTQYF.

A single count supports this clonotype. The V call is TRBV18, the J call TRBJ2-2; D not certain. The CDR3 consists of 14 residues. The germline V gene has CDR1 KGHSH and CDR2 LQKENI. Trimming shortened V by 0 bases and J by 6 bases, and 8 bases separated the two germline ends. CDR3: CASSPPGDSGELFF. Written as DNA, the CDR3 is TGTGCCAGCTCACCACCGGGCGACTCCGGGGAGCTGTTTTTT.

In its sample, this clonotype was seen once. This chain uses TRBV9 with TRBJ2-3; the D call may be TRBD1 or TRBD2 (5 bases each). The CDR3 has 16 residues. Trimming removed 3 bases from V and 2 bases from J, with 16 bases in between. Germline V lookup: CDR1 SGDLS, CDR2 YYNGEE. The CDR3 loop reads CASSERGVTFTDTQYF. The CDR3 DNA is TGTGCCAGCAGCGAACGAGGGGTTACGTTCACAGATACGCAGTATTTT.

The V and J genes are TRBV6-5 and TRBJ2-3; D not certain. V was pared by 6 bases and J by 0 bases, with 4 bases between. The CDR3 has 12 residues. Germline V lookup: CDR1 MNHEY, CDR2 SVGAGI. The CDR3 coding sequence is TGTGCCAGCAGATCTAGCACAGATACGCAGTATTTT. This encodes CASRSSTDTQYF.

The CDR3: CASSSPGTCGETQYF. The CDR3 DNA is TGTGCCAGCAGTTCCCCCGGGACGTGTGGAGAGACCCAGTACTTC. This chain uses TRBV28 with TRBJ2-5; D may match TRBD1 or TRBD2 (5 bases each). The CDR3 sequence is 15 residues long. From germline, CDR1 is MDHEN and CDR2 SYDVKM. V shed 4 bases and J shed 4 bases, with 16 bases lying between them.

The chain recombines TRBV5-1 with TRBJ1-1, with TRBD1 identical over 7 bases. The CDR3 sequence is 15 residues long. V was clipped by 4 bases and J by 5 bases; unmatched bases: 11. Germline CDR1 SGHRS, CDR2 YFSETQ. CDR3 bases: TGCGCCAGCAGCCGGGACTCATCACAGGGGACTGAAGCTTTCTTT. It is translated as CASSRDSSQGTEAFF.

The chain combines TRBV5-1 with TRBJ2-3; TRBD1 matches at 9 bases. Germline CDR1 reads SGHRS; CDR2 reads YFSETQ. This CDR3 spans 16 amino acids. J was trimmed by 0 bases and V by 5 bases; bases with no gene match: 7. CDR3 nucleotide sequence: TGCGCCAGCAGTACCGGGACAGGGAGGAGCACAGATACGCAGTATTTT. Translating it yields CASSTGTGRSTDTQYF.

V usage is TRBV20-1 and J usage is TRBJ2-5; no clear D. Germline lookup yields CDR1 DFQATT and CDR2 SNEGSKA (reference sequence). CDR3 length: 11 residues. V was trimmed by 7 bases and J by 2 bases, leaving 8 bases between them. CDR3: CSVRLQETQYF. The CDR3 DNA sequence: TGCAGTGTCCGTTTACAAGAGACCCAGTACTTC.